The subject of this entry is one T cell receptor beta chain. This record comes from a study of blood T cell repertoires in COVID-19. Libraries were prepared by immunoSEQ multiplex PCR; TCRdb keeps only in-frame clonotypes and omits some of them. The sample has 270,000 or so clones; 90% are singletons. Germline values: CDR1 SEHNR, CDR2 FQNEAQ (reference sequence). The CDR3 extends over 14 amino acids. Unmatched junction bases numbered 5, after V lost 4 bases and J lost 7 bases. The chain links TRBV7-9 to TRBJ2-2, with 8 bases aligning to TRBD1. This sequence was found in a woman aged 55-69 years with COVID-19, enrolled during active disease. Input material: peripheral blood. The CDR3 DNA follows: TGTGCCAGCAGCTGGAGACAGGGGAGCGGGGAGCTGTTTTTT. Protein sequence: CASSWRQGSGELFF. The full variable domain, its missing parts supplied by reference TRBV7-9 and TRBJ2-2, is DTGVSQNPRHKITKRGQNVTFRCDPISEHNRLYWYRQTLGQGPEFLTYFQNEAQLEKSRLLSDRFSAERPKGSFSTLEIQRTEQGDSAMYLCASSWRQGSGELFFGEGSRLTVL.